This passage covers 11 T cell receptor beta chains from one sample sequenced in a study of T cell responses to AZD1222 COVID-19 vaccine. TCRdb's table, derived via immunoSEQ multiplex PCR, lists solely in-frame clones and lacks some. The repertoire holds 70,000 to 95,000 clones, with 85% to 90% as singletons. The sample consisted of peripheral blood, taken 28 days after the second AZD1222 dose. These receptor sequences come from an adult who received the AZD1222 COVID-19 vaccine.

This chain connects TRBV12-5 to TRBJ2-2; D may be TRBD1 (5 bases). CDR1 is LGHNT and CDR2 is FRNRAP in the germline V gene. CDR3 size: 14 residues. Trimming left V 4 bases short and J 4 bases short, with 10 bases between. CDR3 in amino acids: CASGSGQGTGELFF. The CDR3 coding sequence is TGTGCTAGTGGTTCGGGTCAGGGCACCGGGGAGCTGTTTTTT. The full variable domain, completed using reference TRBV12-5 and TRBJ2-2, is DARVTQTPRHKVTEMGQEVTMRCQPILGHNTVFWYRQTMMQGLELLAYFRNRAPLDDSGMPKDRFSAEMPDATLATLKIQPSEPRDSAVYFCASGSGQGTGELFFGEGSRLTVL.

This clone was observed a few times. The rearrangement uses TRBV3-1 (or the pseudogene TRBV3-2) and TRBJ2-1; weak D call: TRBD2 (6 bases). Germline V CDR1 and CDR2: LGHDT, YNNKEL (reference sequence). The CDR3 extends over 13 amino acids. V lost 4 bases, J lost 7 bases, and 11 bases lay in between. CDR3 coding DNA: TGTGCCAGCAGCCTCCCCCGGGGGAATGAGCAGTTCTTC. It codes for CASSLPRGNEQFF.

The chain couples TRBV20-1 to TRBJ2-1; 10 positions agree with TRBD2. This CDR3 spans 14 amino acids. Germline V gene lookup returns CDR1 DFQATT and CDR2 SNEGSKA (reference sequence). After removal of 3 bases from V and 9 bases from J, the junction contained 8 bases not matched to a gene. As DNA, the CDR3 is TGCAGTGCTAGTTATCTAGCGGGAGAGGTTGAGCAGTTCTTC. Translation: CSASYLAGEVEQFF.

The V call is TRBV7-2, the J call TRBJ1-3; D uncertain. Germline CDR1 reads SGHTA; CDR2 reads FQGNSA. Trimming took 7 bases from V and 2 from J, leaving 12 bases between them. The CDR3 spans 14 residues. The CDR3 loop is CASTSLGTGNTIYF. The CDR3 region has the DNA TGTGCCAGCACCTCCTTGGGGACTGGAAACACCATATATTTT.

This clone was observed a handful of times. As DNA, the CDR3 is TGTGCCAGCAGCCGACAGCCTACCGGGACAGGTTCTTACGAGCAGTACTTC. Encoded protein: CASSRQPTGTGSYEQYF. This sequence joins TRBV28 and TRBJ2-7; 8 bases line up with TRBD1. Germline trimming cut 6 bases from V and 4 bases from J; bases unmatched to any gene: 17. The length of the CDR3 is 17 residues. Per germline, CDR1 MDHEN and CDR2 SYDVKM.

This sequence joins TRBV10-3 and TRBJ2-1, with TRBD1 as a possible D gene (6 bases). Germline lookup yields CDR1 ENHRY and CDR2 SYGVKD. The CDR3 is 14 amino acids. Trimming pared 8 bases from V and 0 bases from J, leaving 11 bases between. The CDR3 DNA is TGTGCCATCGGGGGACAAAACTCCTACAATGAGCAGTTCTTC. Translated: CAIGGQNSYNEQFF.

J is TRBJ2-7 and V is TRBV19, with TRBD1 matching 8 bases. The length of the CDR3 is 15 residues. CDR1 and CDR2 (germline): LNHDA, SQIVND (reference sequence). The trim removed 6 bases at V and 0 bases at J, leaving 7 bases unmatched. The CDR3 sequence: CASRKGQESSYEQYF. CDR3 DNA sequence: TGTGCCAGTAGGAAGGGACAGGAAAGCTCCTACGAGCAGTACTTC.

This clone has only one observation. The V and J genes are TRBV11-2 and TRBJ1-5; 9 nucleotides match TRBD1. V dropped 0 bases and J dropped 9; count of bases not matched to a gene: 6. The CDR3 totals 15 residues. Germline lookup yields CDR1 SGHAT and CDR2 FQNNGV. DNA for the CDR3: TGTGCCAGCAGCTTAGAGGGGACAGGGTACTCGCCCCAGCATTTT. Translation gives CASSLEGTGYSPQHF.

The rearrangement joins TRBV11-2 to TRBJ2-7, with 7 positions matching TRBD2. V was pared by 8 bases and J by 6 bases, with 10 bases of the junction left unmatched. Looked up from germline, CDR1 is SGHAT and CDR2 is FQNNGV. The CDR3 totals 13 residues. For the CDR3, the DNA is TGTGCCAGCGGGGGAGCCTGGGGGGGCGAGCAGTACTTC. It codes for CASGGAWGGEQYF. The full variable domain, in which reference TRBV11-2 and TRBJ2-7 provide the parts outside the CDR3, is EAGVAQSPRYKIIEKRQSVAFWCNPISGHATLYWYQQILGQGPKLLIQFQNNGVVDDSQLPKDRFSAERLKGVDSTLKIQPAKLEDSAVYLCASGGAWGGEQYFGPGTRLTVT.

V is TRBV5-1 and J is TRBJ2-2; TRBD1 aligns across 10 bases. The CDR3 runs to 15 residues. With 0 bases clipped from V and 5 bases from J, the junction kept 1 base outside the gene matches. Germline CDR1 and CDR2: SGHRS and YFSETQ. In nucleotides, the CDR3 is TGCGCCAGCAGCTTGGGGACAGGGGGGACCGGGGAGCTGTTTTTT. Translation: CASSLGTGGTGELFF.

The chain joins TRBV28 to TRBJ2-3, with 8 positions matching TRBD2. The CDR3 runs to 16 residues. CDR1 is MDHEN and CDR2 is SYDVKM in the germline V gene. With 3 bases clipped from V and 4 bases from J, the junction kept 9 bases outside the gene matches. CDR3 sequence (DNA): TGTGCCAGCAGTTTTTTAGCGGGAAAGTATCCAGATACGCAGTATTTT. Translation: CASSFLAGKYPDTQYF.